These 31 T cell receptor beta chains came from one sample sequenced in a study of cytomegalovirus exposure and HLA in healthy donors. Clones were sequenced by immunoSEQ multiplex PCR, and TCRdb holds only the in-frame ones, with some missing. The table records hundreds of thousands of clones, about nine tenths of them present only once. Sequencing was done on a sample of PBMCs. All receptors come from a woman aged 18-29 years in good health and CMV-seronegative.

This sequence joins TRBV2 and TRBJ1-1, with unresolved D. Germline V gene data show CDR1 as SNHLY and CDR2 as FYNNEI. CDR3 size: 14 residues. Trimming removed 4 bases at V and 4 bases at J, with 13 bases between. The CDR3 is CASSAAPTLTEAFF. In DNA, the CDR3 is TGTGCCAGCAGTGCCGCACCGACTCTCACTGAAGCTTTCTTT.

As to this clone: At one end the junction does not follow the germline gene, possibly because of a read error. This chain links TRBV7-9 with TRBJ2-5; no clear D. Germline V lookup: CDR1 SEHNR, CDR2 FQNEAQ (reference sequence). The CDR3 contains 11 residues. CDR3 in amino acids: CASSLEPRPHF. In nucleotides, the CDR3 is TGTGCCAGCAGCTTAGAACCGCGTCCGCACTTC. The entire variable domain, with the rest obtained from reference TRBV7-9 and TRBJ2-5, is as follows: DTGVSQNPRHKITKRGQNVTFRCDPISEHNRLYWYRQTLGQGPEFLTYFQNEAQLEKSRLLSDRFSAERPKGSFSTLEIQRTEQGDSAMYLCASSLEPRPHFGPGTRLLVL.

This rearrangement joins TRBV27 to TRBJ2-3; tentative D call: TRBD2 (5 bases). Germline V gene data show CDR1 as MNHEY and CDR2 as SMNVEV (reference sequence). The CDR3 runs 13 residues. Trimming left V 5 bases short and J 5 bases short, with 11 bases between. CDR3: CASSRGLGDTQYF. The CDR3 bases are TGTGCCAGCAGTCGGGGTCTGGGAGATACGCAGTATTTT.

The sample holds one count of this clone. The V and J genes are TRBV10-2 and TRBJ2-7; maybe TRBD2 (5 bases). Germline CDR1 and CDR2: WSHSY and SAAADI. The CDR3 spans 15 residues. V lost 0 bases to trimming and J lost 3 bases, with 12 bases between them. The CDR3 sequence: CASSESTGIVYEQYF. CDR3 DNA sequence: TGCGCCAGCAGTGAGTCGACCGGGATCGTCTACGAGCAGTACTTC.

The CDR3 DNA sequence: TGTGCCAGCAGGGGGGGTAGCAATCAGCCCCAGCATTTT. The encoded protein is CASRGGSNQPQHF. The genes are TRBV6-6 and TRBJ1-5; D is perhaps TRBD1 (5 bases). Deletions cut 6 bases from V and 0 bases from J, with 6 bases between. Germline CDR1 is MNHNY and CDR2 is SVGAGI (reference sequence). There are 13 residues in the CDR3.

The V and J genes are TRBV9 and TRBJ1-2, with D possibly being TRBD1 (5 bases). Germline V CDR1 and CDR2: SGDLS, YYNGEE. This CDR3 is 15 amino acids long. Trimming shortened V by 1 base and J by 0 bases, and 10 bases separated the two germline ends. CDR3 nucleotides: TGTGCCAGCAGCGTATACGACAGTCCTAACTATGGCTACACCTTC. Residues: CASSVYDSPNYGYTF.

The chain recombines TRBV14 with TRBJ2-3; D gene uncertain. Germline-derived CDR1 and CDR2 are SGHDN and FVKESK. CDR3 length: 13 residues. The germline V and J ends were trimmed by 0 bases and 5 bases, with 6 bases remaining between them. Written as DNA, the CDR3 is TGTGCCAGCAGCCAAGACCTTCTAGATACGCAGTATTTT. As protein: CASSQDLLDTQYF. The entire variable domain, with the rest obtained from reference TRBV14 and TRBJ2-3, is as follows: EAGVTQFPSHSVIEKGQTVTLRCDPISGHDNLYWYRRVMGKEIKFLLHFVKESKQDESGMPNNRFLAERTGGTYSTLKVQPAELEDSGVYFCASSQDLLDTQYFGPGTRLTVL.

This sequence joins TRBV5-1 and TRBJ2-3, with 15 positions matching TRBD2. The V segment lost 4 bases and the J segment 4 bases; nucleotides outside the gene matches: 4. Germline CDR1 is SGHRS and CDR2 is YFSETQ. This CDR3 is 16 amino acids long. The CDR3 region is CASSRTSGGAADTQYF. DNA of the CDR3: TGCGCCAGCAGCCGGACTAGCGGGGGGGCTGCAGATACGCAGTATTTT.

The chain recombines TRBV11-2 with TRBJ2-4; D might be TRBD1 (5 bases). Trimming removed 7 bases at V and 0 bases at J, with 13 bases between. The CDR3 spans 15 residues. CDR1 and CDR2 from the germline V gene are SGHAT and FQNNGV. The CDR3 sequence: CASTSTDLAKNIQYF. CDR3 bases: TGTGCCAGCACCTCGACAGATCTAGCCAAAAACATTCAGTACTTC.

This chain uses TRBV27 with TRBJ1-6; possible D gene TRBD1, 6 bases. Deletions cut 8 bases from V and 10 bases from J, with 15 bases between. Germline CDR1 reads MNHEY; CDR2 reads SMNVEV (reference sequence). The CDR3 is 13 amino acids. This CDR3 reads CASSGERGSPLHF. DNA of the CDR3: TGTGCCAGCTCAGGGGAGCGCGGATCACCCCTCCACTTT.

V gene TRBV7-9 combines with J gene TRBJ1-6; TRBD1 aligns across 7 bases. The germline gives CDR1 SEHNR, CDR2 FQNEAQ (reference sequence). V shed 1 base and J 6 bases; nucleotides not matched to a gene: 3. CDR3 length equals 15 residues. DNA of the CDR3: TGTGCCAGCAGCTTAGGGACAGGTATTAATTCACCCCTCCACTTT. Translated, it gives CASSLGTGINSPLHF.

The V call is TRBV11-2, the J call TRBJ1-6; 7 bases fit TRBD1. Germline CDR1 and CDR2: SGHAT and FQNNGV. The CDR3 has 14 residues. The V gene end was trimmed by 3 bases and the J gene end by 9 bases; junction bases not matched to a gene: 5. CDR3 coding DNA: TGTGCCAGCAGCTTGACAGGGATGGGTTCACCCCTCCACTTT. As protein: CASSLTGMGSPLHF.

The chain is built from TRBV28 and TRBJ1-6; no clear D. This CDR3 comprises 14 residues. CDR1 MDHEN and CDR2 SYDVKM come from the germline V gene. Trimming stripped 6 bases from V and 14 bases from J, with 20 bases between. For the CDR3, the DNA is TGTGCCAGCAGCCCCTGGGCCTCCTTGATGACCCTCCACTTT. Protein sequence: CASSPWASLMTLHF.

The gene calls are TRBV6-5 and TRBJ1-5, with D perhaps TRBD1 (5 bases). V lost 0 bases, J lost 2 bases, and 8 bases lay in between. The CDR3 length is 15 residues. Germline loops: CDR1 MNHEY, CDR2 SVGAGI. The CDR3: CASSYSPQGNQPQHF. The CDR3 bases are TGTGCCAGCAGTTACTCGCCACAGGGCAATCAGCCCCAGCATTTT.

This chain links TRBV6-1 with TRBJ1-5; 10 bases line up with TRBD1. The length of the CDR3 is 15 residues. V lost 8 bases and J lost 2; bases outside the gene matches: 6. Germline V gene lookup returns CDR1 MNHNS and CDR2 SASEGT. The CDR3 coding sequence is TGTGCCAGCGGGACAGGGGTTCACGGCAATCAGCCCCAGCATTTT. Amino acid sequence: CASGTGVHGNQPQHF.

The chain is built from TRBV25-1 and TRBJ2-7; D not resolved. V lost 3 bases to trimming and J lost 4 bases, with 4 bases between them. The CDR3 loop spans 11 amino acids. Germline CDR1 reads MGHDK; CDR2 reads SYGVNS. CDR3 amino acids: CASSDQYEQYF. CDR3 DNA: TGTGCCAGCAGTGATCAGTACGAGCAGTACTTC.

The gene calls are TRBV27 and TRBJ2-5; 11 bases line up with TRBD2. V lost 8 bases and J lost 2; bases outside the gene matches: 16. Germline V CDR1 and CDR2: MNHEY, SMNVEV (reference sequence). The CDR3 runs 18 residues. CDR3 residues: CASSSVLAGGRRQETQYF. The CDR3 DNA reads TGTGCCAGCTCGTCGGTCTTAGCGGGAGGGAGGCGACAAGAGACCCAGTACTTC.

The chain employs TRBV27 and TRBJ1-2; TRBD1 matches 10 bases. CDR1 is MNHEY and CDR2 is SMNVEV in the germline V gene (reference sequence). The CDR3 runs 15 residues. Trimming at V came to 3 bases and at J to 1 base, leaving 2 bases not matched to a gene. This chain's CDR3 is CASSFRTGGNYGYTF. CDR3 in DNA: TGTGCCAGCAGTTTTCGGACAGGGGGTAACTATGGCTACACCTTC.

This sequence joins TRBV11-2 and TRBJ2-2, with D possibly TRBD2 on 6 matching bases. The CDR3 extends over 15 amino acids. Germline loops: CDR1 SGHAT, CDR2 FQNNGV. V was pared by 2 bases and J by 6 bases, with 13 bases between. The CDR3 loop reads CASSLLGGLAGELFF. The CDR3 DNA reads as TGTGCCAGCAGCTTACTGGGGGGATTGGCCGGGGAGCTGTTTTTT.

The chain is built from TRBV27 and TRBJ2-5, with 8 bases aligning to TRBD2. The V gene end was trimmed by 3 bases and the J gene end by 5 bases; junction bases not matched to a gene: 5. The germline V gene has CDR1 MNHEY and CDR2 SMNVEV (reference sequence). The CDR3 is 14 amino acids. The CDR3 sequence: CASSFSGTGETQYF. CDR3 nucleotide sequence: TGTGCCAGCAGTTTTAGCGGGACGGGGGAGACCCAGTACTTC.

The J gene is TRBJ1-4, the V gene TRBV7-9, with TRBD1 identical over 7 bases. CDR3 length: 15 amino acids. CDR1 and CDR2 from the germline V gene are SEHNR and FQNEAQ (reference sequence). The V gene end was trimmed by 5 bases and the J gene end by 4 bases; junction bases not matched to a gene: 7. The CDR3 loop reads CASSPGTAYNEKLFF. The DNA of the CDR3 is TGTGCCAGCAGCCCAGGGACAGCCTATAATGAAAAACTGTTTTTT.

Only one count was recorded for this clone. The genes are TRBV28 and TRBJ2-5, with 13 bases identical to TRBD2. Per the germline V gene, CDR1 is MDHEN and CDR2 is SYDVKM. The length of the CDR3 is 20 residues. The V segment lost 1 base and the J segment 4 bases; nucleotides outside the gene matches: 15. CDR3 DNA: TGTGCCAGCAGTTTATCCCGTCCGACACTAGCGGGGGGGCGGGGAGAGACCCAGTACTTC. Protein sequence: CASSLSRPTLAGGRGETQYF.

V usage is TRBV14 and J usage is TRBJ2-7, with D maybe TRBD2 (5 bases). The CDR3 is 14 amino acids. Germline V gene sequence: CDR1 SGHDN, CDR2 FVKESK. Trimming cost V 4 bases and J 6 bases, with 16 bases left between them. In DNA form, the CDR3 reads TGTGCCAGCAGCCCTCTAGGGAATGAGGGCGAGCAGTACTTC. Its translation is CASSPLGNEGEQYF.

V usage is TRBV28 and J usage is TRBJ1-5, with D maybe TRBD1 (5 bases). Trimming cost V 1 base and J 7 bases, with 11 bases left between them. CDR1 MDHEN and CDR2 SYDVKM come from the germline V gene. The CDR3 is 14 amino acids. The CDR3 sequence: CASSLSAGRQPQHF. The CDR3 region has the DNA TGTGCCAGCAGTTTATCGGCAGGGCGCCAGCCCCAGCATTTT.

The genes are TRBV30 and TRBJ1-5; D unresolved. Germline V gene lookup returns CDR1 GTSNPN and CDR2 SVGIG (reference sequence). Trimming removed 2 bases from V and 5 bases from J, with 7 bases in between. The CDR3 has 12 residues. The CDR3 sequence: CAWSSPYQPQHF. The CDR3 region has the DNA TGTGCCTGGAGTTCCCCTTATCAGCCCCAGCATTTT.

V gene TRBV27 combines with J gene TRBJ1-6; the D is unclear. The V end was cut by 8 bases, the J end by 4 bases, with 12 bases between. The CDR3 loop spans 14 amino acids. CDR1 is MNHEY and CDR2 is SMNVEV in the germline V gene (reference sequence). CDR3 sequence (DNA): TGTGCCAGCGCCTTGACACCGTATAATTCACCCCTCCACTTT. It encodes CASALTPYNSPLHF.

This clone has only a few counts. The rearrangement links TRBV7-7 to TRBJ1-6; 8 bases map to TRBD1. The CDR3 covers 15 residues. V gave up 5 bases and J gave up 6 bases; unmatched junction bases: 6. From germline, CDR1 is SSHAT and CDR2 FNYEAQ (reference sequence). The CDR3 sequence is CASSLYGQGNSPLHF. CDR3 nucleotide sequence: TGTGCCAGCAGCCTCTATGGACAGGGTAATTCACCCCTCCACTTT.

This clone was counted a few times. This chain uses TRBV2 with TRBJ1-1; D unresolved. V lost 6 bases to trimming and J lost 1 base, with 6 bases between them. The CDR3 is 12 amino acids. Germline values: CDR1 SNHLY, CDR2 FYNNEI. CDR3 region: CASSDWNTEAFF. CDR3 DNA: TGTGCCAGCAGCGACTGGAACACTGAAGCTTTCTTT.

In its sample, this clone was seen once. V and J are TRBV4-1 and TRBJ1-2; possible D gene TRBD1, 6 bases. Trimming removed 3 bases at V and 5 bases at J, with 13 bases between. The germline V gene encodes CDR1 MGHRA and CDR2 YSYEKL. The CDR3 has 14 amino acids. CDR3 DNA: TGCGCCAGCAGCCAGGGGGGAGGGGGGTATGGCTACACCTTC. It encodes CASSQGGGGYGYTF.

V is TRBV30 and J is TRBJ2-7, with TRBD1 matching 9 bases. This CDR3 contains 13 residues. Germline trimming cut 5 bases from V and 6 bases from J; bases unmatched to any gene: 8. Germline V gives CDR1 GTSNPN, CDR2 SVGIG (reference sequence). The CDR3 is CAWDQDRGGEQYF. DNA of the CDR3: TGTGCCTGGGACCAGGACAGGGGCGGCGAGCAGTACTTC. The whole variable domain, filled in from reference TRBV30 and TRBJ2-7, reads SQTIHQWPATLVQPVGSPLSLECTVEGTSNPNLYWYRQAAGRGLQLLFYSVGIGQISSEVPQNLSASRPQDRQFILSSKKLLLSDSGFYLCAWDQDRGGEQYFGPGTRLTVT.

In its sample, this clone was seen once. The chain uses TRBV4-1 and TRBJ2-1; tentatively, D is TRBD2 (6 bases). CDR1 MGHRA and CDR2 YSYEKL come from the germline V gene. CDR3 size: 16 residues. Deletions cut 3 bases from V and 4 bases from J, with 16 bases between. CDR3 in amino acids: CASSQAESGSYNEQFF. CDR3 bases: TGCGCCAGCAGCCAGGCTGAGAGCGGGTCTTACAATGAGCAGTTCTTC.